The clone carrying this T cell receptor beta chain was counted many times. Its target is unknown. V lost 0 bases, J lost 6 bases, and 22 bases stayed unmatched. The CDR3 sequence is 21 residues long. CDR1 is MNHEY and CDR2 is SVGEGT in the germline V gene. This specimen belongs to a study of CD8 T cells in ankylosing spondylitis. By quantitative 5'-RACE with molecular barcodes, the TCR beta libraries were made. MiXCR, run by TCRdb on the 5' RACE reads, gives a single entry per CDR3 protein. The sample holds about 90,000 distinct CDR3 sequences; just under 9% are singletons and the top ten take around 30%. The study's findings and limits: Characteristic, it appeared, of ankylosing spondylitis blood was a TCR beta motif of several highly homologous variants.

The chain joins TRBV6-2 or TRBV6-3 to TRBJ2-1; 8 bases fit TRBD2. Sequencing used blood, either unsorted or a sorted T cell fraction (not recorded which). The receptor comes from a male donor with ankylosing spondylitis. This CDR3 reads CASSYSNIAARWTSRINEQFF. CDR3 sequence (DNA): TGTGCCAGCAGTTACTCGAACATAGCGGCGCGTTGGACTAGCCGAATCAATGAGCAGTTCTTC.